This section outlines one TCR beta chain sequence together with its context. The table lists this clone with a count of one. This clone's antigen is unknown. One base away there is no much larger clone; base qualities are not given. This sample is part of a study of blood T cell repertoires in COVID-19 (dated by TCRdb to about 2020). A note on the overall study: Samples from collaborators originated in the United States, Italy and Spain and spanned both the acute and convalescent phases of COVID-19. The material from the prospective study consisted of cDNA or gDNA derived from T cells, B-cell-depleted T cells, or PBMCs. The dataset comprised deeply sampled blood TCRbeta repertoires from subjects exposed to, actively infected with, or recovered from COVID-19. A freely available public database, intended as a resource for researchers studying the immune response to SARS-CoV-2, is where the repertoires were released. Samples were obtained from the ongoing ImmuneRACE study (first 160 participants) and from 1,254 subjects provided by 6 global collaborators. A de-identified subject ID, COVID-19 status, age in years and sex were almost always included in the sample metadata. Where available, HLA class I and class II types were obtained from metadata supplied by the sample provider rather than from assay-based typing.

Whole blood was collected in K2EDTA tubes by collaborating institutions according to the institutions' own protocols. Collaborator samples were shipped for TCRbeta analysis as frozen whole blood, isolated PBMCs, or DNA extracted from either sample type. What the study reported, not specific to this receptor: The amount of clinical and demographic metadata varied by source and participant and was provided uncurated.

The immunoSEQ Assay, a bias-controlled multiplex PCR, was used to amplify TCRbeta CDR3 regions from genomic DNA. On the study's bioinformatics: The number of nucleated cells in each sample was estimated from the amplification of reference gene primers within the assay. To quantify the absolute abundance of each unique TCRbeta CDR3 rearrangement, sequence reads were collapsed and filtered. For each sample, productive Simpson clonality was calculated as the square root of Simpson's diversity index across productive rearrangements. Sourced from immuneACCESS, this table was stored by TCRdb with only in-frame sequences that have V and J called. A share of the clones is absent; for the studies checked, an unresolved V gene accounts for under half, and the remainder has no known explanation. V and J calls and clone size come straight from that table; D and trimming were deduced from the DNA. The sample has 99,000 or so clones on record, roughly nine tenths of them singletons. The ten largest clones add up to about 6.3% of the sample.

This sequence was found in a human donor in a cohort sampled during active COVID-19. Sequencing used peripheral blood.

The DNA sequence is given as TGTGCCAGCACGGTTGGCCGCAACACTGAAGCTTTCTTT. Its product reads: CASTVGRNTEAFF. Recombination connected TRBV4-2 to TRBJ1-1, with the identity of the D gene unclear. The junction carries 11 bases between V and J, which are trimmed by 7 bases and 2 bases respectively. Measured from the cysteine to the phenylalanine, the CDR3 is 13 residues long. Only the CDR3 part of the read is kept: 39 bases, read in frame from the first base. For CDR1 and CDR2, the germline V gene lists LGHNA and YNFKEQ.